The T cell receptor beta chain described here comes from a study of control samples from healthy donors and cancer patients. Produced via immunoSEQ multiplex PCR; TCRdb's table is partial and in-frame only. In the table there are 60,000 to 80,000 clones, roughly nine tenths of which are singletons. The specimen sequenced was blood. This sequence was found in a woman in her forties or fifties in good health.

The DNA of the CDR3 is TGTGCCAGCAGCTTAGCACAGGGAGCTAACTATGGCTACACCTTC. Translating it yields CASSLAQGANYGYTF. This chain uses TRBV7-2 with TRBJ1-2, with D perhaps matching TRBD1 (6 bases). The CDR3 has 15 residues. Germline CDR1 reads SGHTA; CDR2 reads FQGNSA. The ends were cut back, 0 bases at V and 0 bases at J, with 8 bases in the middle. The variable domain in full, with the rest retrieved from reference TRBV7-2 and TRBJ1-2, is GAGVSQSPSNKVTEKGKDVELRCDPISGHTALYWYRQSLGQGLEFLIYFQGNSAPDKSGLPSDRFSAERTGGSVSTLTIQRTQQEDSAVYLCASSLAQGANYGYTFGSGTRLTVV.